This is a list of T cell receptor beta chains from one sample in a study of T cell changes during pregnancy in multiple sclerosis. Some clones are missing from TCRdb's copy, which holds only in-frame ones; the method was immunoSEQ multiplex PCR. The sample includes fewer than 85,000 clones, more than 90% of them seen just once. The sequencing here drew on peripheral blood, taken in the second trimester of pregnancy. The source of these receptors is a female donor with multiple sclerosis, enrolled in a pregnancy study. Each CDR3 is given with its conserved first and last residue. Each record gives: J gene, D gene, V gene, clone size, CDR3 DNA, CDR3 protein. D genes are given only for firm matches. Expanded clones get a size class; other rows say once, few or many, or leave the size out.

TRBJ2-3,-,TRBV6-4,-,TGTGCCAGCAGTGACTCGAGCTCTAGCACAGATACGCAGTATTTT,CASSDSSSSTDTQYF
TRBJ2-3,TRBD2,TRBV11-2,-,TGTGCCAGCAGCTTTAGCGGGAGAGGCACAGATACGCAGTATTTT,CASSFSGRGTDTQYF
TRBJ2-2,-,TRBV5-4,once,TGTGCCAGCAGCTTAAGTAAGAGAGGGACCGGGGAGCTGTTTTTT,CASSLSKRGTGELFF
TRBJ2-2,TRBD1,TRBV19,-,TGTGCCAGTAGTCTAGCCCTAGGGACAGCGAACACCGGGGAGCTGTTTTTT,CASSLALGTANTGELFF
TRBJ2-7,-,TRBV5-6,-,TGTGCCAGCAGCTTGAGGAGCTACGAGCAGTACTTC,CASSLRSYEQYF
TRBJ2-2,-,TRBV9,-,TGTGCCAGCAGCGTAGATCTAGCTGCTACCGGGGAGCTGTTTTTT,CASSVDLAATGELFF
TRBJ2-7,TRBD1,TRBV4-3,-,TGCGCCAGCAGCCAGGGGACAGGGGGAGCGGGAGGCGAGCAGTACTTC,CASSQGTGGAGGEQYF
TRBJ2-3,-,TRBV10-3,-,TGTGCCATCAGTGGCTCCGGGACACGTGAATCAGATACGCAGTATTTT,CAISGSGTRESDTQYF
TRBJ2-7,-,TRBV2,-,TGTGCCAGCTCAGGGGGGTCCTACGAGCAGTACTTC,CASSGGSYEQYF
TRBJ2-1,TRBD2,TRBV7-7,-,TGTGCCAGCAGCTTAGGCCCGGGAGGGGCAAATGAGCAGTTCTTC,CASSLGPGGANEQFF
TRBJ1-2,-,TRBV29-1,-,TGCAGCGCTACAGGAGGGAATAACTATGGCTACACCTTC,CSATGGNNYGYTF
TRBJ1-4,-,TRBV29-1,-,TGCAGCGTCGGGGTAGGGAAAAGGACTGAAAAACTGTTTTTT,CSVGVGKRTEKLFF
TRBJ2-5,-,TRBV1,once,TGCACCAGCAGCCAAGATCGACTAGCGGAAGAGACCCAGTACTTC,CTSSQDRLAEETQYF
TRBJ2-7,TRBD2,TRBV28,-,TGTGCCAGCAGTTCCCCGCCTAGCGGGAGCAATCGGCAGTACTTC,CASSSPPSGSNRQYF
TRBJ2-2,-,TRBV28,-,TGTGCCAGCAGTTTGACAGGCCCCGGGGAGCTGTTTTTT,CASSLTGPGELFF
TRBJ2-2,-,TRBV7-6,-,TGTGCCAGCAGCTTAGAAACTAGCCGAATCGCCGGGGAGCTGTTTTTT,CASSLETSRIAGELFF
TRBJ2-5,TRBD1,TRBV18,-,TGTGCCAGCTCGCCATTGGGGACAGAACAAGAGACCCAGTACTTC,CASSPLGTEQETQYF
TRBJ2-1,TRBD2,TRBV30,once,TGTGCCTGGAACGTAGGCGGTCCGGGGGGGGAGCAGTTCTTC,CAWNVGGPGGEQFF
TRBJ1-2,-,TRBV30,-,TGTGCCTGGACCACGGGGTTACAGGGCTACACCTTC,CAWTTGLQGYTF
TRBJ2-5,-,TRBV5-4,-,TGTGCCAGCCGGGGTTCGAGGGGGCAAGAGACCCAGTACTTC,CASRGSRGQETQYF
TRBJ2-7,-,TRBV5-6,-,TGTGCCAGCAGCTTAGCCCCCTACGAGCAGTACTTC,CASSLAPYEQYF
TRBJ2-2,TRBD2,TRBV5-1,-,TGCGCCAGCAGCGCACTAGCGGGAGTCGGGACCGGGGAGCTGTTTTTT,CASSALAGVGTGELFF